Below, 13 T cell receptor beta chains from the same sample are listed, as sequenced in a study of T-cell reconstitution after alpha-beta-depleted transplantation in children. TCRbeta library preparation incorporated unique molecular identifiers. TCRdb recomputed calls from the PCR reads with MiXCR, one row per CDR3 protein. The sample has 90,000 to 100,000 distinct CDR3 sequences; 23% are singletons. The specimen was PBMCs, collected before TCRalphabeta/CD19-depleted stem cell transplant. Every receptor here comes from a boy younger than 10 with acute lymphoblastic leukemia, due to receive a stem cell transplant.

This clonotype occurred a few times. The chain joins TRBV5-5 to TRBJ2-3; maybe TRBD1 (5 bases). The CDR3 covers 15 residues. Germline CDR1 reads SGHKS; CDR2 reads YYEKEE (reference sequence). Between the trimmed V and J ends, which lost 5 bases and 2 bases, there was a span of 15 bases. This CDR3 reads CASSSTGYPTDTQYF. For the CDR3, the DNA is TGTGCCAGCAGTTCCACAGGCTACCCCACAGATACGCAGTATTTT. Combining the CDR3 with reference TRBV5-5 and TRBJ2-3 gives the whole variable domain DAGVTQSPTHLIKTRGQQVTLRCSPISGHKSVSWYQQVLGQGPQFIFQYYEKEERGRGNFPDRFSARQFPNYSSELNVNALLLGDSALYLCASSSTGYPTDTQYFGPGTRLTVL.

In DNA form, the CDR3 reads TGCGCCAGCAGCTTTGGGGCAACGTCCTACAATGAGCAGTTCTTC. The encoded protein is CASSFGATSYNEQFF. The genes are TRBV5-1 and TRBJ2-1; possible D gene TRBD1, 5 bases. CDR3 length: 15 amino acids. V was trimmed by 2 bases and J by 1 base, leaving 10 bases between them. The germline CDR1 and CDR2 sequences are SGHRS and YFSETQ.

This clonotype came up a few times. This chain connects TRBV7-8 to TRBJ1-6; tentatively, D is TRBD1 (6 bases). This CDR3 is built from 16 residues. CDR1 is SGHVS and CDR2 is FQNEAQ in the germline V gene. V was cut by 5 bases and J by 7 bases, with 18 bases left in between. The CDR3 coding sequence is TGTGCCAGCAGCCCACGAGTAACAGGGTCCAATTCACCCCTCCACTTT. Translation: CASSPRVTGSNSPLHF.

This chain uses TRBV5-1 with TRBJ1-1; D is possibly TRBD1 (6 bases). The CDR3 extends over 19 amino acids. Trimming took 2 bases from V and 0 from J, leaving 23 bases between them. Germline V gene lookup returns CDR1 SGHRS and CDR2 YFSETQ. The CDR3 loop is CASSFRDTRGYPMNTEAFF. As DNA, the CDR3 is TGCGCCAGCAGCTTCCGAGACACCAGGGGTTACCCTATGAACACTGAAGCTTTCTTT. Based on the CDR3 plus reference TRBV5-1 and TRBJ1-1, the full variable domain is KAGVTQTPRYLIKTRGQQVTLSCSPISGHRSVSWYQQTPGQGLQFLFEYFSETQRNKGNFPGRFSGRQFSNSRSEMNVSTLELGDSALYLCASSFRDTRGYPMNTEAFFGQGTRLTVV.

In this sample, this clonotype turned up a few times. The V gene is TRBV30, the J gene TRBJ1-1, with unresolved D. The CDR3 totals 13 residues. Trimming left V 4 bases short and J 7 bases short, with 16 bases between. In germline, CDR1 is GTSNPN, CDR2 SVGIG (reference sequence). In nucleotides, the CDR3 is TGTGCCTGGACCGAAGGACCGACCGATGAAGCTTTCTTT. Its protein product is CAWTEGPTDEAFF.

The rearrangement links TRBV6-4 to TRBJ2-1; 13 bases match TRBD2. Trimming cost V 2 bases and J 8 bases; bases outside gene matches: 0. Germline CDR1 MRHNA, CDR2 SNTAGT. This CDR3 contains 14 residues. Here the CDR3 reads CASSDGLAGDEQFF. The CDR3, as DNA: TGTGCCAGCAGTGACGGACTAGCGGGAGATGAGCAGTTCTTC.

The rearrangement joins TRBV6-5 to TRBJ2-7; D remains unclear. V was clipped by 6 bases and J by 4 bases, with 10 bases between them. This CDR3 has 12 residues. CDR1 is MNHEY, CDR2 SVGAGI, per germline. The DNA for the CDR3 is TGTGCCAGCAGGGACGGAATTTACGAGCAGTACTTC. Encoded protein: CASRDGIYEQYF.

This clonotype was counted a few times. The J gene is TRBJ2-3, the V gene TRBV6-1; TRBD2 agrees at 9 bases. The ends lost 3 bases at V and 4 bases at J; junction bases unmatched: 5. The CDR3 is 15 amino acids. Germline V gives CDR1 MNHNS, CDR2 SASEGT. In DNA, the CDR3 is TGTGCCAGCAGTGAGACTAGCGGAGGGGCAGATACGCAGTATTTT. This codes for CASSETSGGADTQYF.

A few counts support this clonotype. The chain links TRBV25-1 to TRBJ2-5; 9 positions match TRBD2. Trimming cost V 4 bases and J 3 bases; bases outside gene matches: 3. The CDR3 runs to 14 residues. Germline V gene lookup returns CDR1 MGHDK and CDR2 SYGVNS. The CDR3 nucleotides are TGTGCCAGCAGTGGACTAGCGGAGAAAGAGACCCAGTACTTC. Translating gives CASSGLAEKETQYF. Full variable domain (rest looked up from reference TRBV25-1 and TRBJ2-5): EADIYQTPRYLVIGTGKKITLECSQTMGHDKMYWYQQDPGMELHLIHYSYGVNSTEKGDLSSESTVSRIRTEHFPLTLESARPSHTSQYLCASSGLAEKETQYFGPGTRLLVL.

This clonotype was picked up a small number of times. V is TRBV20-1 and J is TRBJ2-1; possibly TRBD1 or TRBD2 for D (6 bases each). V was shortened by 6 bases and J by 10 bases, with 25 bases between the two germline ends. This CDR3 contains 15 residues. Germline-derived CDR1 and CDR2 are DFQATT and SNEGSKA (reference sequence). CDR3 protein: CSAVRLRGRRMEQFF. CDR3 DNA: TGCAGTGCCGTCAGACTACGGGGGCGCAGAATGGAGCAGTTCTTC.

The V call is TRBV5-1, the J call TRBJ2-3; D ambiguous. The V gene's germline CDR1 is SGHRS and CDR2 YFSETQ. This CDR3 is 14 amino acids long. V was pared by 0 bases and J by 2 bases, with 7 bases between. In DNA form, the CDR3 reads TGCGCCAGCAGCTTGGAAAATCCCACAGATACGCAGTATTTT. This gives the protein CASSLENPTDTQYF.

The table lists this clonotype with a few counts. The rearrangement uses TRBV7-2 and TRBJ2-1; possibly TRBD2 for D (6 bases). Germline CDR1 is SGHTA and CDR2 is FQGNSA. The CDR3 has 16 residues. Trimming stripped 2 bases from V and 5 bases from J, with 16 bases between. CDR3 DNA: TGTGCCAGCAGCTTAAGATCCCTAGCGCCTAACAATGAGCAGTTCTTC. Protein: CASSLRSLAPNNEQFF.

This clonotype was found a few times. The chain is built from TRBV7-8 and TRBJ2-7; the D gene could be TRBD1 or TRBD2 (5 bases each). Between the trimmed V and J ends, which lost 4 bases and 3 bases, there was a span of 10 bases. The CDR3 extends over 13 amino acids. Per the germline V gene, CDR1 is SGHVS and CDR2 is FQNEAQ. In DNA form, the CDR3 reads TGTGCCAGCAGCTCGGGACCGGTCTACGAGCAGTACTTC. It yields the protein CASSSGPVYEQYF. The whole variable domain, remainder taken from reference TRBV7-8 and TRBJ2-7, is GAGVSQSPRYKVAKRGQDVALRCDPISGHVSLFWYQQALGQGPEFLTYFQNEAQLDKSGLPSDRFFAERPEGSVSTLKIQRTQQEDSAVYLCASSSGPVYEQYFGPGTRLTVT.